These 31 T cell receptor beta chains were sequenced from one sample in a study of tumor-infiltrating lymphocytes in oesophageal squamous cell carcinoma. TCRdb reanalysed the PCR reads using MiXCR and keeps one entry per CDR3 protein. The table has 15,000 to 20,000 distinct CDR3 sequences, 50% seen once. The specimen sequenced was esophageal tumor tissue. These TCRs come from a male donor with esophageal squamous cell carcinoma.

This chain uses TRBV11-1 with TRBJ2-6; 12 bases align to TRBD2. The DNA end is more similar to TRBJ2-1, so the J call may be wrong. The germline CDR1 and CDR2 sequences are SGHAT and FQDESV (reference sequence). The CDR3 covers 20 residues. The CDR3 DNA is TGTGCCAGCAGACGTAGAGGGGAGACTAGCGGGAGTATGCCCTACAATGAGCAGTTCTTC. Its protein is CASRRRGETSGSMPYNEQFF.

This chain's CDR3 is CASSEPGPGSADTQYF. CDR3 sequence (DNA): TGCGCCAGCAGTGAGCCGGGACCGGGTAGCGCAGATACGCAGTATTTT. The chain employs TRBV10-2 and TRBJ2-3, with D tentatively TRBD1 or TRBD2 (5 bases each). CDR3 length: 16 residues. CDR1 WSHSY and CDR2 SAAADI come from the germline V gene. The V end was cut by 2 bases, the J end by 4 bases, with 16 bases between.

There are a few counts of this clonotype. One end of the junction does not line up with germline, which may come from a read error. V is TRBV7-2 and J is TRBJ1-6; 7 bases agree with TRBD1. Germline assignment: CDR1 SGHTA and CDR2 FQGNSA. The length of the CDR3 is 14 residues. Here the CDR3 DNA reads TGTGCCAGCAGCTTACCACAGGGGTACCAGACCCAGTACTTT. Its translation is CASSLPQGYQTQYF.

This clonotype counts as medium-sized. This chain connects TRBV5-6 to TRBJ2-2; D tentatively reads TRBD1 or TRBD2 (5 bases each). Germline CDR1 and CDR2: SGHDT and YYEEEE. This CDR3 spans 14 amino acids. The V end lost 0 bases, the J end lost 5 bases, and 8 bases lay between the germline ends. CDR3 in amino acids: CASSLGGWTGELFF. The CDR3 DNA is TGTGCCAGCAGCTTGGGGGGGTGGACCGGGGAGCTGTTTTTT.

The CDR3 region has the DNA TGTGCCACCAGTGGAAGCGGAGGGGGACGCGGGTACAATGAGCAGTTCTTC. It yields the protein CATSGSGGGRGYNEQFF. The chain is built from TRBV24-1 and TRBJ2-1; D may correspond to TRBD1 or TRBD2 (6 bases each). Between the trimmed V and J ends, which lost 5 bases and 4 bases, there was a span of 20 bases. This CDR3 region has 17 residues. CDR1 and CDR2 from the germline V gene are KGHDR and SFDVKD.

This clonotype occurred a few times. CDR3 sequence (DNA): TGTGCCAGCAGCGTAATGGGGGGCCGCGATGAGCAGTTCTTC. Encoded protein: CASSVMGGRDEQFF. The V and J genes are TRBV9 and TRBJ2-1, with D perhaps given as TRBD1 or TRBD2 (6 bases each). Germline V lookup: CDR1 SGDLS, CDR2 YYNGEE. The CDR3 spans 14 residues. V dropped 1 base and J dropped 8 bases, with 13 bases sitting between them.

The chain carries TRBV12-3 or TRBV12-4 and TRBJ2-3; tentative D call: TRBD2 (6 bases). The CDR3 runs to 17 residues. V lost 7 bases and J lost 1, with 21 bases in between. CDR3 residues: CASKPGLLYSGTDTQYF. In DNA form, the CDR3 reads TGTGCCAGCAAACCGGGACTCCTCTATTCCGGCACAGATACGCAGTATTTT.

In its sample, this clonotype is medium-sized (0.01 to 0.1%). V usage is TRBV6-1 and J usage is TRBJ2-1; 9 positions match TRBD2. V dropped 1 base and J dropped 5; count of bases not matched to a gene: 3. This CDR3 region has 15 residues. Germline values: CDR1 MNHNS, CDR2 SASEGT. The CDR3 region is CASSEEGTSHNEQFF. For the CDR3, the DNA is TGTGCCAGCAGTGAAGAGGGGACTAGCCACAATGAGCAGTTCTTC.

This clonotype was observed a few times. The CDR3 sequence: CSARIAGGPYEQYF. CDR3 DNA: TGCAGTGCTAGAATAGCGGGAGGACCCTACGAGCAGTACTTC. The chain carries TRBV20-1 and TRBJ2-7; 10 nucleotides line up with TRBD2. Germline CDR1 DFQATT, CDR2 SNEGSKA (reference sequence). The CDR3 covers 14 residues. J lost 2 bases, V lost 2 bases, and 3 bases had no gene match.

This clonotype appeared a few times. DNA of the CDR3: TGTGCCAGCAGCTTGATGAATACGCAGTATTTT. Translated: CASSLMNTQYF. The chain employs TRBV5-6 and TRBJ2-3; unclear D gene. V dropped 1 base and J dropped 7 bases, with 4 bases sitting between them. The V gene's germline CDR1 is SGHDT and CDR2 YYEEEE. This CDR3 is 11 amino acids long.

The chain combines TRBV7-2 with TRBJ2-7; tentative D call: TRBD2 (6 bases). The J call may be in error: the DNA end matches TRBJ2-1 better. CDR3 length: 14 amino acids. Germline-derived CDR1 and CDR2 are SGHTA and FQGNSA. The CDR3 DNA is TGTGCCAGCAGCCCAGACAGCGGGTCTGGTGAGCAGTTCTTC. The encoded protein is CASSPDSGSGEQFF.

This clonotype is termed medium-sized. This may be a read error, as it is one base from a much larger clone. The CDR3 sequence: CASSSTGTSGSFFGNEQYF. The CDR3 nucleotides are TGTGCCAGCAGCTCAACCGGGACTAGCGGGAGTTTTTTCGGCAATGAGCAGTACTTC. The chain carries TRBV7-3 and TRBJ2-5; 14 bases match TRBD2. The CDR3 is made up of 19 amino acids. Trimming removed 4 bases from V and 11 bases from J; junction bases left unmatched: 21. CDR1 and CDR2 (germline): SGHTA, FQGTGA.

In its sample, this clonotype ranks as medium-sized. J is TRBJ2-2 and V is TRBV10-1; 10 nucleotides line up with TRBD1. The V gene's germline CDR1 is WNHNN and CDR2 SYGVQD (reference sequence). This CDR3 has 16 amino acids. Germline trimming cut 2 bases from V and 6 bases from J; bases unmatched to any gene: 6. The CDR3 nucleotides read TGCGCCAGCAGTGAGCAGACAGGGGGCGCGTCCGGGGAGCTGTTTTTT. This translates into CASSEQTGGASGELFF.

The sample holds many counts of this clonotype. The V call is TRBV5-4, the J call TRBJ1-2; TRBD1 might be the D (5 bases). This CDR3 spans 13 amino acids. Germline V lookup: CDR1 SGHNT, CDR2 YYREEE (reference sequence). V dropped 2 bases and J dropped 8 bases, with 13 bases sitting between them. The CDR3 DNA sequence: TGTGCCAGCAGCTTCCCCAGGGCTGGGGGCTACACCTTC. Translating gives CASSFPRAGGYTF.

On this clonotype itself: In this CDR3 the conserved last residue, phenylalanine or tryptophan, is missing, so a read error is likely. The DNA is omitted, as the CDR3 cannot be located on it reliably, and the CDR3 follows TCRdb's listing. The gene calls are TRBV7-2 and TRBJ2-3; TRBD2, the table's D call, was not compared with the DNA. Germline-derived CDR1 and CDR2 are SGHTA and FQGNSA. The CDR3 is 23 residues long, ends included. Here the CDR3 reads CASSSTSRLAGVRLWDNEQFFGP.

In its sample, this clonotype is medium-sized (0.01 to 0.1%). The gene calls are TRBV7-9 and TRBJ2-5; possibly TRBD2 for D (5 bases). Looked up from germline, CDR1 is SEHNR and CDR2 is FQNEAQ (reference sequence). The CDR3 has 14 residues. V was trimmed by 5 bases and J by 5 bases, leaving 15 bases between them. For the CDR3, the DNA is TGTGCCAGCAGCGCAGGACTCCGAAGGGAGACCCAGTACTTC. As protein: CASSAGLRRETQYF.

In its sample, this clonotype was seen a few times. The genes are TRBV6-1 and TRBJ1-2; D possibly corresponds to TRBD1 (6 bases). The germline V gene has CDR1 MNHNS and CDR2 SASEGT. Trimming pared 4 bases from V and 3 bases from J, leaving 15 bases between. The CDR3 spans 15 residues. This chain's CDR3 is CASSAPRGLDYGYTF. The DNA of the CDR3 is TGTGCCAGCAGTGCGCCCAGGGGTCTCGACTATGGCTACACCTTC.

The CDR3 region is CASSLEGTSIPYNEQFF. As DNA, the CDR3 is TGTGCCAGCAGCTTAGAAGGAACTAGCATCCCCTACAATGAGCAGTTCTTC. This sequence joins TRBV7-6 and TRBJ2-6, with D perhaps TRBD2 (6 bases). The DNA end is more similar to TRBJ2-1, so the J call may be wrong. Germline values: CDR1 SGHVS, CDR2 FNYEAQ. The length of the CDR3 is 17 residues.

CDR3 DNA sequence: TGTGCCAGCAGCTTCGGTTTGCAGGGTTGGGGTGAAAAACTGTTTTTT. It translates to CASSFGLQGWGEKLFF. V usage is TRBV7-4 and J usage is TRBJ1-4; possibly TRBD1 for D (5 bases). This CDR3 comprises 16 residues. V shed 3 bases and J shed 7 bases, with 18 bases lying between them. Germline loops: CDR1 SGHVT, CDR2 SQSDAQ.

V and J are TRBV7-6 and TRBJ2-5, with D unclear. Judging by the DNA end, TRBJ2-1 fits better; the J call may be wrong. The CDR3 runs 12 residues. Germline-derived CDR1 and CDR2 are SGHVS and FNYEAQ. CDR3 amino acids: CASSTSNYEQFF. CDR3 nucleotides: TGTGCCAGCAGCACATCAAACTACGAGCAGTTCTTC.

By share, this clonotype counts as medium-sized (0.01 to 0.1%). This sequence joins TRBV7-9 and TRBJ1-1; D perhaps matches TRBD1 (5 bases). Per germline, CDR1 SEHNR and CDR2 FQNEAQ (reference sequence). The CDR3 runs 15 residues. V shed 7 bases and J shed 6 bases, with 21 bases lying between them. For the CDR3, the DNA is TGTGCCAGCACCTCAGGCGGGGGTCGGGGGGCTGAAGCTTTCTTT. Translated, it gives CASTSGGGRGAEAFF. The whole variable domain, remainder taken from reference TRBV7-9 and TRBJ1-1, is DTGVSQNPRHKITKRGQNVTFRCDPISEHNRLYWYRQTLGQGPEFLTYFQNEAQLEKSRLLSDRFSAERPKGSFSTLEIQRTEQGDSAMYLCASTSGGGRGAEAFFGQGTRLTVV.

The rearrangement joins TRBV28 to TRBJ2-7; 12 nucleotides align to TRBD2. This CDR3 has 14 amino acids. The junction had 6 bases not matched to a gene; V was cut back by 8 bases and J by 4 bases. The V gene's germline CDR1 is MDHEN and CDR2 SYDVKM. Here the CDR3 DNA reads TGTGCCAGCGAGACTAGCGGGAGAGATTACGAGCAGTACTTC. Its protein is CASETSGRDYEQYF.

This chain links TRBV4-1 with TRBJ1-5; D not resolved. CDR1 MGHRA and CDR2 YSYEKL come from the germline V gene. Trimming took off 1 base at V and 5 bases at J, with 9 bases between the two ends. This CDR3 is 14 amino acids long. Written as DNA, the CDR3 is TGCGCCAGCAGCCAAGCCCTCCGGGATCAGCCCCAGCATTTT. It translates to CASSQALRDQPQHF.

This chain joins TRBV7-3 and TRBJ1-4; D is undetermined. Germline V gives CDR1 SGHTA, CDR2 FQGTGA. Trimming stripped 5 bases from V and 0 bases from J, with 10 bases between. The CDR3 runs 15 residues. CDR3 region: CASSPSIATNEKLFF. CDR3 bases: TGTGCCAGCAGCCCAAGTATTGCAACTAATGAAAAACTGTTTTTT.

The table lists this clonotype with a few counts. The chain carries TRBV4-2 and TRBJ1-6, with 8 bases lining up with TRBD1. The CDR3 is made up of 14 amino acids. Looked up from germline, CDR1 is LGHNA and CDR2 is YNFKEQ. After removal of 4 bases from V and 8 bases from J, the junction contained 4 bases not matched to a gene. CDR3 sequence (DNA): TGTGCCAGCAGCCGAGGACAGGGTGATTCACCCCTCCACTTT. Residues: CASSRGQGDSPLHF.

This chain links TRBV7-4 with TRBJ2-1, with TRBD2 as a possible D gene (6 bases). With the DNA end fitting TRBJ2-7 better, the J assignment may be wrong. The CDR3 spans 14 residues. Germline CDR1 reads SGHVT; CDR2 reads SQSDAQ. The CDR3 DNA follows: TGTGCCAGCACACCGGGACTTTACACCTACGAGCAGTACTTC. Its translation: CASTPGLYTYEQYF.

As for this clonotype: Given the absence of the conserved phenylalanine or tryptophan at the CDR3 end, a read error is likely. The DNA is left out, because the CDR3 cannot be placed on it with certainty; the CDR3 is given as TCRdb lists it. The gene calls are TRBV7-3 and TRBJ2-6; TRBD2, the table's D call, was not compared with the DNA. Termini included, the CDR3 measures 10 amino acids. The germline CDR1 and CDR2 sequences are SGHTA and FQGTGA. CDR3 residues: CASSLRGRGR.

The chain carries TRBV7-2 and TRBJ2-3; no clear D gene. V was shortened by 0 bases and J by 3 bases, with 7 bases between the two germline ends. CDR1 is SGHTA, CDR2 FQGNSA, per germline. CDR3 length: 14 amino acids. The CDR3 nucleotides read TGTGCCAGCAGCTTAGCTTCAGATACAGATACGCAGTATTTT. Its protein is CASSLASDTDTQYF.

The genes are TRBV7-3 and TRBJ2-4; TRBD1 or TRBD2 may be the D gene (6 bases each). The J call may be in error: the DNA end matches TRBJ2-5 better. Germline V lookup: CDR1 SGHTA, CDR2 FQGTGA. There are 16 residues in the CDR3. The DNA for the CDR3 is TGTGCCAGCAGCCCTCTAGGGGGGAGTGCGGAGGGGACCCAGTACTTC. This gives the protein CASSPLGGSAEGTQYF.

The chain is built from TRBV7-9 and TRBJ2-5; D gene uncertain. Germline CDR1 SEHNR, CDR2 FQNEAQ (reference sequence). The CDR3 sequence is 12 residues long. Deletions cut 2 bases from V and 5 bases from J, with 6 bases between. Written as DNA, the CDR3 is TGTGCCAGCAGCTTAAAAGCGGAGACCCAGTACTTC. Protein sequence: CASSLKAETQYF.

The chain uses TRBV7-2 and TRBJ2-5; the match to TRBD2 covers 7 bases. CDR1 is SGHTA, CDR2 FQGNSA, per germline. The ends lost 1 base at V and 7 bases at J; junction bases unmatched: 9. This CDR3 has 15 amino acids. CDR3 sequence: CASSLGAGIGGTQYF. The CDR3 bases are TGTGCCAGCAGCTTAGGAGCGGGGATCGGTGGGACCCAGTACTTC.